This T cell receptor beta chain was found in a study of blood T cell repertoires in COVID-19. Overall study context: The United States, Italy and Spain were the sources of the acute and convalescent COVID-19 samples. T cells, B-cell-depleted T cells, or PBMCs supplied cDNA or gDNA.

As processed by the authors: Reference gene primer amplification in the assay estimated nucleated cell counts. Measured with immunoSEQ multiplex PCR; TCRdb has only the in-frame clones, and not every one. V and J calls and clone size follow that table, whereas D and trimming were derived from the DNA. The sample lists under 140,000 clones; 70% to 90% were seen once. The CDR3 has 13 residues. V was clipped by 1 base and J by 8 bases, with 11 bases between them. The germline CDR1 and CDR2 sequences are LGHDT and YNNKEL (reference sequence). This chain joins TRBV3-1 (or the pseudogene TRBV3-2) and TRBJ1-1; no definite D call. Sequencing used peripheral blood. The receptor's source is a human donor in a cohort sampled during active COVID-19. The DNA of the CDR3 is TGTGCCAGCAGCCAAGGGCGGCGCTTAGAAGCTTTCTTT. This codes for CASSQGRRLEAFF.